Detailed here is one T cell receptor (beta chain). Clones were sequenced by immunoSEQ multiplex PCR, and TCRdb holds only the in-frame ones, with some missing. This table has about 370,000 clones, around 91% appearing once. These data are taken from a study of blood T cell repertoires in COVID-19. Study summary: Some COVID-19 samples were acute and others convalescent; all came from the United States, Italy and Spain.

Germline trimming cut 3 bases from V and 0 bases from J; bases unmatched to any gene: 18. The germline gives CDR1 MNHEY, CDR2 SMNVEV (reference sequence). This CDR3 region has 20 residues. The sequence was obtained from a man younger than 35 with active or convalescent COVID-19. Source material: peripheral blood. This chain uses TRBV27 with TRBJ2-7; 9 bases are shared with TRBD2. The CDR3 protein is CASSFAYRRLAGTSSYEQYF. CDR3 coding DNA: TGTGCCAGCAGTTTTGCTTATCGTCGGCTAGCGGGGACTAGCTCCTACGAGCAGTACTTC.